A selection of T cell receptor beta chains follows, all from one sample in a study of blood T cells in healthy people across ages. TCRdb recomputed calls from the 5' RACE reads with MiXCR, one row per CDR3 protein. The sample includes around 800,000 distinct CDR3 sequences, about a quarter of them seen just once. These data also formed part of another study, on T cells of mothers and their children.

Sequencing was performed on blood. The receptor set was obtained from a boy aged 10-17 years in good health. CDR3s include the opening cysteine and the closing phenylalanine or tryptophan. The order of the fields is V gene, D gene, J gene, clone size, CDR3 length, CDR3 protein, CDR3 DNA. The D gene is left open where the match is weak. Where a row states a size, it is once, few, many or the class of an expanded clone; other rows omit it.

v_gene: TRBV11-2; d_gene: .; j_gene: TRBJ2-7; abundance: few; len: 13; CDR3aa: CASTRALSHEQYF; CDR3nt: TGTGCCAGCACCCGAGCCCTCTCCCACGAGCAGTACTTC
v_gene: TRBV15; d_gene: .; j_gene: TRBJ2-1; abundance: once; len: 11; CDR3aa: CATSTRNEQFF; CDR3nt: TGTGCCACCAGCACCCGTAACGAGCAGTTCTTC
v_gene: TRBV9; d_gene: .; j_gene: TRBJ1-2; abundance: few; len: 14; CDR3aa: CASSPRGDNYGYTF; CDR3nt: TGTGCCAGCAGCCCCCGGGGGGACAACTATGGCTACACCTTC
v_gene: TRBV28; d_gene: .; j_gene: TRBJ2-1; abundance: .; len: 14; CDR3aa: CASSNRDFGNEQFF; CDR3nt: TGTGCCAGCAGTAACCGGGATTTCGGCAATGAGCAGTTCTTC
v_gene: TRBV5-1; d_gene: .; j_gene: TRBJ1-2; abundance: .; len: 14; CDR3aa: CASSLGLGQYGYTF; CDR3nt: TGCGCCAGCAGCTTGGGGTTAGGGCAATATGGCTACACCTTC
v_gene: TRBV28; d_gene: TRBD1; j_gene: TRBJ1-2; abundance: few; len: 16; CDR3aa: CASSRLSQLDRGLSTF; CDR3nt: TGTGCCAGCAGTCGCTTGAGCCAACTCGACAGGGGGCTGTCCACCTTC
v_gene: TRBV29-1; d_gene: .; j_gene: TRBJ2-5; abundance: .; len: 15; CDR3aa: CSVELGPGTQETQYF; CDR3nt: TGCAGCGTTGAACTAGGACCCGGCACCCAAGAGACCCAGTACTTC
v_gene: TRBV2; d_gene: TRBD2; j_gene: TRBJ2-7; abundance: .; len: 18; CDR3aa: CASSEGPGTSGGAREQYF; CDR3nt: TGTGCCAGCAGTGAAGGGCCCGGGACTAGCGGGGGGGCGCGAGAGCAGTACTTC
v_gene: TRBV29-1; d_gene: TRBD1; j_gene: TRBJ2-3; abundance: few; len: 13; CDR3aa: CSVGVQGSDTQYF; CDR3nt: TGCAGCGTGGGAGTACAGGGGTCAGATACGCAGTATTTT
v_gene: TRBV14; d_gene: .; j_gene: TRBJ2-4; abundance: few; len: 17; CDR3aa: CASSQDGTLGLGNIQYF; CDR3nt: TGTGCCAGCAGCCAAGATGGGACCCTGGGACTCGGGAACATTCAGTACTTC
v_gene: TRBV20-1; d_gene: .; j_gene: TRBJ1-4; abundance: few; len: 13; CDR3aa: CSASGATNEKLFF; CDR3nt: TGCAGTGCTAGCGGCGCAACTAATGAAAAACTGTTTTTT
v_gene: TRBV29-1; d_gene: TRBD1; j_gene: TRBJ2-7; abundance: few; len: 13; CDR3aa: CSGRQGNPYEQYF; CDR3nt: TGCAGCGGCCGACAGGGGAATCCCTACGAGCAGTACTTC
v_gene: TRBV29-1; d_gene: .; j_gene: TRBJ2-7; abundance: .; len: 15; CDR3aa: CSVEGRDTLTYEQYF; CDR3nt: TGCAGCGTTGAAGGTCGGGACACCCTAACCTACGAGCAGTACTTC
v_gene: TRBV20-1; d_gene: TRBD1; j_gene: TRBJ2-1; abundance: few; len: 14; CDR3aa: CSANGQGSYNEQFF; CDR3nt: TGCAGTGCTAACGGACAGGGGTCCTACAATGAGCAGTTCTTC
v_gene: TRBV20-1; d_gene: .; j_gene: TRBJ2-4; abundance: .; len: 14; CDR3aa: CSARDTLAKNIQYF; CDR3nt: TGCAGTGCTAGAGACACTTTAGCCAAAAACATTCAGTACTTC